The following is a T cell receptor (beta chain) sequence with its context. Study processing details: It was from reference gene primer amplification that nucleated cell counts were estimated. The data were produced by immunoSEQ multiplex PCR, yet TCRdb's version contains in-frame clones alone and is incomplete. V, J and clone size are taken as reported in that table, and D and trimming were inferred from the DNA itself. There are about 210,000 clones in the sample; around 87% occur only once, and roughly 3% lies in the top ten. This specimen comes from a study of blood T cell repertoires in COVID-19. Study as a whole: PBMCs, B-cell-depleted T cells, or T cells provided the cDNA or gDNA that made up the material.

The V gene's germline CDR1 is SGHRS and CDR2 YFSETQ. Trimming shortened V by 7 bases and J by 3 bases, and 13 bases separated the two germline ends. The CDR3 sequence is 14 residues long. The sequence came from a man in his sixties with acute or convalescent COVID-19. The source material was peripheral blood. This sequence joins TRBV5-1 and TRBJ2-2; TRBD1 might be the D (7 bases). The DNA of the CDR3 is TGCGCCAGCGGGCCCAGGGGGGACACCGGGGAGCTGTTTTTT. Protein: CASGPRGDTGELFF.